The clone carrying this T cell receptor beta chain was detected only a few times. The data are from a study of blood T cells in healthy people across ages. Germline CDR1 and CDR2: SEHNR and FQNEAQ (reference sequence). The CDR3 contains 16 residues. V dropped 8 bases and J dropped 0 bases, with 14 bases sitting between them. Using a J-beta primer mix together with a sample-barcoded 5' primer, a second PCR was run for roughly 6 to 11 cycles. MiXCR, run by TCRdb on the 5' RACE reads, gives a single entry per CDR3 protein. The table lists around 620,000 distinct CDR3 sequences, roughly 28% of them singletons.

The chain uses TRBV7-9 and TRBJ2-6, with a tentative D call TRBD2 (5 bases). Sequencing was performed on blood. This clonotype originated in a woman between 65 and 79 years old in good health. CDR3 nucleotides: TGTGCCAGCTCCGGGATAGGCTCCTCTGGGGCCAACGTCCTGACTTTC. This sequence encodes CASSGIGSSGANVLTF.